What follows describes a single T cell receptor (beta chain). TCRdb analysed the 5' RACE reads with MiXCR anew, one entry per CDR3 protein. The sample has 550,000 to 700,000 distinct CDR3 sequences; 9.5% to 10% are singletons. CDR1 is SGHRS, CDR2 YFSETQ, per germline. Losses at the gene ends were 4 bases for V and 3 bases for J; bases not matched to a gene: 5. CDR3 length: 15 residues. The entry originates in a study of identical twins. These data also formed part of another study, on yellow fever vaccine responses in identical twins.

Material for sequencing was PBMCs. This clonotype was obtained from a woman aged 18 to 35 in good health. This sequence joins TRBV5-1 and TRBJ2-1; TRBD2 matches at 9 bases. CDR3 bases: TGCGCCAGCAGCATTGCGGGAGGGGACTACAATGAGCAGTTCTTC. Its translation: CASSIAGGDYNEQFF.